These T cell receptor beta chains were read from a single sample in a study of radiation and T cells in renal cell carcinoma. Sequencing was performed with immunoSEQ multiplex PCR; in TCRdb, only in-frame clones are kept and a portion is missing. Of approximately 150,000 clones listed, roughly 90% were seen once; the top ten hold 4.1%. The specimen was blood, collected from a patient whose treatment included radiotherapy and nephrectomy. These receptors were collected from a woman aged 70-85 years with renal cell carcinoma. The CDR3 runs from the conserved cysteine through the conserved F or W. Each record gives: D gene, clone size, J gene, V gene, CDR3 protein, CDR3 DNA. The D gene is left open where the match is weak. Clone size is not always given. Where it is, it says once, few, many or a class for expanded clones.

. . TRBJ2-7 TRBV19 CASSISLLSYEQYF TGTGCCAGTAGTATCTCCCTTCTTTCCTACGAGCAGTACTTC
TRBD2 . TRBJ2-3 TRBV7-7 CASSLGLAGGSDTQYF TGTGCTAGCAGCTTGGGTTTAGCGGGGGGGTCAGATACGCAGTATTTT
. . TRBJ1-5 TRBV4-1 CASSQVQGNMEQPQHF TGCGCCAGCAGCCAAGTCCAGGGAAATATGGAGCAGCCCCAGCATTTT
. . TRBJ1-4 TRBV4-2 CASSSQGNEKLFF TGTGCCAGCAGTTCACAGGGTAATGAAAAACTGTTTTTT
. . TRBJ1-1 TRBV7-9 CASSLQSMNTEAFF TGTGCCAGCAGCTTACAGAGCATGAACACTGAAGCTTTCTTT
TRBD1 . TRBJ2-2 TRBV7-8 CASSLYRGEGGELFF TGTGCCAGCAGCTTATACAGGGGTGAGGGCGGGGAGCTGTTTTTT
TRBD1 . TRBJ1-2 TRBV2 CASSGQWRDRRYGYTF TGTGCCAGCAGTGGACAGTGGCGGGACAGACGCTATGGCTACACCTTC
. . TRBJ1-5 TRBV4-1 CASSQRRASNQPQHF TGCGCCAGCAGCCAACGGAGGGCTAGCAATCAGCCCCAGCATTTT
. . TRBJ2-1 TRBV1 CTSSGGPLWNEQFF TGCACCAGCAGCGGGGGGCCCTTGTGGAATGAGCAGTTCTTC
. . TRBJ2-5 TRBV7-8 CASSLAEETQYF TGTGCCAGCAGCTTGGCTGAAGAGACCCAGTACTTC
TRBD1 . TRBJ2-5 TRBV19 CASSYLGGKGETQYF TGTGCCAGTAGTTATCTAGGGGGCAAAGGAGAGACCCAGTACTTC
. . TRBJ2-1 TRBV20-1 CSARLPREQFF TGCAGTGCTAGGCTACCCAGGGAGCAGTTCTTC
TRBD1 . TRBJ2-7 TRBV7-2 CASSLSPGQPYEQYF TGTGCCAGCAGCTTGTCCCCGGGACAGCCCTACGAGCAGTACTTC
. . TRBJ1-2 TRBV4-3 CARPLQEISNYGYTF TGCGCCCGACCTCTGCAGGAGATATCTAACTATGGCTACACCTTC
. . TRBJ2-2 TRBV7-2 CASNSPINTGELFF TGTGCCAGCAATAGCCCAATAAACACCGGGGAGCTGTTTTTT
. . TRBJ1-6 TRBV18 CASSPAGNGRNSPLHF TGTGCCAGCTCACCGGCAGGAAACGGGAGAAATTCACCCCTCCACTTT
. . TRBJ1-1 TRBV7-9 CASSRQVWNTEAFF TGTGCCAGCAGTAGACAGGTGTGGAACACTGAAGCTTTCTTT
. once TRBJ2-1 TRBV27 CASSQRPRNEQFF TGTGCCAGCAGTCAGAGGCCCCGCAATGAGCAGTTCTTC
. . TRBJ2-1 TRBV4-1 CASSQDPPGEVYNEQFF TGCGCCAGCAGCCAAGACCCCCCGGGGGAGGTCTACAATGAGCAGTTCTTC
. . TRBJ2-7 TRBV10-3 CAISRGGSYEQYF TGTGCCATCAGCAGGGGGGGTTCCTACGAGCAGTACTTC
TRBD1 . TRBJ2-1 TRBV30 CAWGGQSSYNEQFF TGTGCCTGGGGGGGACAGAGCTCCTACAATGAGCAGTTCTTC
TRBD2 . TRBJ2-1 TRBV5-4 CASSSGLAGAQSSYNEQFF TGTGCCAGCAGCTCCGGACTAGCGGGGGCCCAGAGCTCCTACAATGAGCAGTTCTTC
. . TRBJ2-7 TRBV30 CAQGGSYEQYF TGTGCTCAGGGGGGCTCCTACGAGCAGTACTTC
. . TRBJ1-6 TRBV9 CASRGGGSSYNSPLHF TGTGCCAGCAGGGGTGGAGGGAGCTCCTATAATTCACCCCTCCACTTT
. . TRBJ2-1 TRBV4-2 CASSQGAGNEQFF TGTGCCAGCAGCCAAGGTGCCGGAAATGAGCAGTTCTTC
. . TRBJ2-3 TRBV5-1 CASSLASWGDTQYF TGCGCCAGCAGCTTGGCCTCTTGGGGCGATACGCAGTATTTT
. . TRBJ2-1 TRBV5-4 CASSLEGISVSYNEQFF TGTGCCAGCAGCTTGGAGGGAATCAGCGTTTCCTACAATGAGCAGTTCTTC
TRBD2 . TRBJ2-1 TRBV25-1 CASSEYRRGGPYNEQFF TGTGCCAGCAGTGAATATAGGCGGGGGGGTCCCTACAATGAGCAGTTCTTC
. . TRBJ1-6 TRBV19 CASSIEGTDNSPLHF TGTGCCAGTAGTATAGAAGGAACGGATAATTCACCCCTCCACTTT
. . TRBJ2-5 TRBV6-5 CASSYSAQGGTQYF TGTGCCAGCAGTTACTCGGCTCAAGGAGGGACCCAGTACTTC
. . TRBJ1-2 TRBV4-1 CASSQEVYGYTF TGCGCCAGCAGCCAAGAGGTCTATGGCTACACCTTC
. . TRBJ1-2 TRBV9 CASSRETENYGYTF TGTGCCAGCTCCCGAGAGACGGAAAACTATGGCTACACCTTC
TRBD2 . TRBJ2-7 TRBV7-3 CASSPGLGPSYEQYF TGTGCCAGCAGCCCCGGACTAGGACCCTCCTACGAGCAGTACTTC
. . TRBJ2-1 TRBV7-9 CASSSETGLSYNEQFF TGTGCCAGCAGCTCCGAGACAGGCTTATCCTACAATGAGCAGTTCTTC
. . TRBJ1-5 TRBV5-4 CASSFGGFNQPQHF TGTGCCAGCAGCTTCGGGGGGTTCAATCAGCCCCAGCATTTT
TRBD1 . TRBJ1-1 TRBV19 CASSTHNRGGTEAFF TGTGCCAGTAGTACCCATAACAGGGGAGGGACTGAAGCTTTCTTT
TRBD1 . TRBJ2-7 TRBV28 CASSLIGTGQDEQYF TGTGCCAGCAGTTTAATTGGGACAGGGCAAGACGAGCAGTACTTC
. once TRBJ2-3 TRBV5-6 CASSLISGSGTDTQYF TGTGCCAGCAGCTTAATATCGGGTTCGGGCACAGATACGCAGTATTTT
TRBD1 . TRBJ1-2 TRBV6-1 CASSKGGQGIYGYTF TGTGCCAGCAGTAAAGGTGGACAGGGGATATATGGCTACACCTTC
TRBD1 . TRBJ2-2 TRBV29-1 CSASLRAGGGTGELFF TGCAGCGCTTCTTTAAGGGCAGGGGGTGGAACCGGGGAGCTGTTTTTT
. . TRBJ1-4 TRBV9 CASSVSPTTNEKLFF TGTGCCAGCAGCGTGAGTCCCACAACTAATGAAAAACTGTTTTTT
TRBD1 . TRBJ1-5 TRBV30 CAWGRGEQPQHF TGTGCCTGGGGCAGGGGGGAGCAGCCCCAGCATTTT
. . TRBJ2-7 TRBV19 CASSIGRGRYEQYF TGTGCCAGTAGTATAGGCCGGGGTCGGTACGAGCAGTACTTC
TRBD1 . TRBJ2-7 TRBV9 CASSPGTGVHEQYF TGTGCCAGCAGCCCCGGGACAGGGGTCCACGAGCAGTACTTC
. . TRBJ2-3 TRBV28 CASRRTGGTQYF TGTGCCAGCAGACGTACCGGAGGTACGCAGTATTTT
. . TRBJ2-5 TRBV18 CASSPPQGGETQYF TGTGCCAGCTCACCGCCCCAGGGTGGAGAGACCCAGTACTTC
TRBD2 . TRBJ2-5 TRBV5-1 CASSLGGGRETQYF TGCGCCAGCAGCTTGGGCGGGGGGAGAGAGACCCAGTACTTC
TRBD2 once TRBJ2-3 TRBV19 CASGLAGPDTQYF TGTGCCAGCGGACTAGCGGGTCCAGATACGCAGTATTTT
. . TRBJ1-2 TRBV2 CASSGQGVGYTF TGTGCCAGCAGTGGGCAGGGAGTAGGCTACACCTTC
TRBD1 . TRBJ1-2 TRBV14 CASSQDPGTDYGYTF TGTGCCAGCAGCCAAGATCCCGGGACAGACTATGGCTACACCTTC
. once TRBJ1-2 TRBV2 CASSIRVLGYTF TGTGCCAGCAGTATCCGGGTCCTTGGCTACACCTTC
TRBD1 . TRBJ1-1 TRBV5-1 CASSWKTGSPEAFF TGCGCCAGCAGCTGGAAGACAGGGAGCCCTGAAGCTTTCTTT
TRBD2 . TRBJ2-4 TRBV6-6 CASVLSGGKNIQYF TGTGCCAGCGTGCTTAGCGGGGGCAAAAACATTCAGTACTTC